One and the same sample provided the 7 T cell receptor beta chains below, sequenced in a study of Graves' ophthalmopathy and Graves' hyperthyroidism. As the template, RNA transcripts were used to amplify TCR beta CDR3 regions. Scientists carried out first-round RT-PCR using HTBI primers and then a second-round multiplex PCR. MiXCR was run by TCRdb on the multiplex PCR reads, yielding one entry per CDR3 protein. Of about 740,000 distinct CDR3 sequences listed, roughly two fifths are singletons. The sample consisted of peripheral blood. The receptors were sampled from an adult man with Graves' ophthalmopathy.

CDR3 protein: CASSYSPNGGRREKLFF. In nucleotides, the CDR3 is TGTGCCAGCAGTTACTCGCCAAATGGGGGGCGCCGAGAAAAACTGTTTTTT. The chain has TRBV6-5 and TRBJ1-4; D is perhaps TRBD1 (6 bases). The CDR3 length is 17 residues. V shed 0 bases and J shed 8 bases, with 19 bases lying between them. Germline lookup yields CDR1 MNHEY and CDR2 SVGAGI.

This chain links TRBV27 with TRBJ2-7, with 8 bases identical to TRBD1. The ends lost 5 bases at V and 3 bases at J; junction bases unmatched: 6. The CDR3 extends over 14 amino acids. CDR1 is MNHEY, CDR2 SMNVEV, per germline (reference sequence). CDR3 amino acids: CASSTGQGYYEQYF. CDR3 bases: TGTGCCAGCAGTACTGGACAGGGATACTACGAGCAGTACTTC.

With respect to this clonotype: One end of the junction is discordant with germline, which a read error may explain. The genes are TRBV10-3 and TRBJ1-2; 9 nucleotides match TRBD1. This CDR3 comprises 15 residues. The germline gives CDR1 ENHRY, CDR2 SYGVKD. The chain's CDR3 is CASSTNRGRDYGYTF. CDR3 DNA: TGTGCCAGCAGTACGAACAGGGGGCGAGACTATGGCTACACCTTC.

At least ten counts were recorded for this clonotype. The CDR3 sequence is CASSETGYGANVLTF. CDR3 in DNA: TGTGCCAGCAGCGAGACAGGGTACGGGGCCAACGTCCTGACTTTC. V is TRBV25-1 and J is TRBJ2-6; 7 nucleotides align to TRBD1. Germline CDR1 and CDR2: MGHDK and SYGVNS. With V trimmed by 6 bases and J by 4 bases, 6 bases remained unmatched. The CDR3 runs to 15 residues.

This chain connects TRBV13 to TRBJ1-2; 8 nucleotides align to TRBD1. Germline V lookup: CDR1 PRHDT, CDR2 FYEKMQ (reference sequence). Trimming removed 5 bases from V and 7 bases from J; junction bases left unmatched: 9. The CDR3 is made up of 14 amino acids. The CDR3 reads CASSLTQGALGYTF. In nucleotides, the CDR3 is TGTGCCAGCAGCCTGACTCAGGGGGCGCTTGGCTACACCTTC.

On this clonotype: This may come from a read error, since a much larger clone is one base off. V gene TRBV7-2 combines with J gene TRBJ1-4, with 7 bases identical to TRBD1. Germline CDR1 reads SGHTA; CDR2 reads FQGNSA. This CDR3 contains 14 residues. The CDR3 loop is CAGSEDRSNEKLFF. The CDR3 nucleotides read TGTGCCGGCAGTGAGGACAGGTCTAATGAAAAACTGTTTTTT.

By proportion, this clonotype is medium-sized. The V gene is TRBV29-1, the J gene TRBJ1-3, with D tentatively TRBD1 (5 bases). The CDR3 is 15 amino acids. The V and J ends lost 0 bases and 0 bases respectively, with 9 bases between them. Germline values: CDR1 SQVTM, CDR2 ANQGSEA. The CDR3 loop is CSVEDLRDSGNTIYF. In DNA, the CDR3 is TGCAGCGTTGAAGATCTCAGGGACTCTGGAAACACCATATATTTT.